This T cell receptor beta chain was documented in a study of identical twins. TCRdb reprocessed the 5' RACE reads with MiXCR, giving one entry per CDR3 protein. The repertoire holds a few hundred thousand distinct CDR3 sequences, nearly 9.5% seen once, with 6% to 8.5% in the top ten. This clonotype was seen many times. Its target is not known. Findings and limits, study-wide: Invariant cells of the MAIT and iNKT types might have partly distorted the zero-insertion analyses. Out-of-frame beta chain sequences displayed weaker excess sharing between twins. When twins shared out-of-frame alpha sequences, those sequences had excess low generation probability. While abundant cord blood beta clonotypes carried fewer insertions, memory repertoires showed no such pattern.

Germline values: CDR1 LNHNV, CDR2 YYDKDF (reference sequence). This CDR3 contains 14 residues. Trimming stripped 7 bases from V and 3 bases from J, with 15 bases between. These data were likewise used in another study, on yellow fever vaccine responses in identical twins.

Sequencing was performed on CD8+ T cells sorted from blood. The J gene is TRBJ1-1, the V gene TRBV15; D unresolved. The clonotype was recovered from a woman between 18 and 29 years old in good health. The CDR3 reads CATNQDLVDTEAFF. For the CDR3, the DNA is TGTGCCACCAACCAAGACTTGGTGGACACTGAAGCTTTCTTT.